One and the same sample provided the 23 T cell receptor beta chains below, sequenced in a study of blood T cell repertoires in COVID-19. Assay: immunoSEQ multiplex PCR; the TCRdb copy retains only in-frame clones and omits some. The table lists 30,000 to 40,000 clones, about 87% of them singletons. Sample: peripheral blood. Every receptor here comes from a human donor in a cohort sampled during active COVID-19.

This sequence joins TRBV14 and TRBJ1-1; D might be TRBD1 (5 bases). V shed 4 bases and J shed 3 bases, with 15 bases lying between them. The CDR3 has 15 amino acids. Germline loops: CDR1 SGHDN, CDR2 FVKESK. In DNA, the CDR3 is TGTGCCAGCAGCCTCCCCCCCGGGGGGTACACTGAAGCTTTCTTT. It specifies CASSLPPGGYTEAFF.

As for this clone: This sample also contains other DNA sequences that code for the same CDR3. V and J are TRBV5-1 and TRBJ1-6; D possibly corresponds to TRBD1 (5 bases). CDR1 is SGHRS, CDR2 YFSETQ, per germline. Deletions cut 0 bases from V and 4 bases from J, with 5 bases between. This CDR3 contains 14 residues. The CDR3 sequence: CASSLGQYNSPLHF. CDR3 sequence (DNA): TGCGCCAGCAGCTTGGGACAGTATAATTCACCCCTCCACTTT.

This chain links TRBV27 with TRBJ1-1; D remains ambiguous. The V gene's germline CDR1 is MNHEY and CDR2 SMNVEV (reference sequence). The CDR3 covers 12 residues. The V end lost 5 bases, the J end lost 5 bases, and 9 bases lay between the germline ends. CDR3 sequence: CASSPPSTEAFF. The DNA for the CDR3 is TGTGCCAGCAGTCCCCCTTCTACTGAAGCTTTCTTT.

The rearrangement links TRBV19 to TRBJ2-7, with D tentatively TRBD1 (7 bases). The CDR3 consists of 12 residues. V gave up 10 bases and J gave up 2 bases, with 12 bases separating them. Germline CDR1 is LNHDA and CDR2 is SQIVND (reference sequence). The CDR3 DNA follows: TGTGCCACCGCGGGACAGACCTACGAGCAGTACTTC. Its translation is CATAGQTYEQYF.

The V call is TRBV6-5, the J call TRBJ2-1; weak D call: TRBD2 (6 bases). Germline values: CDR1 MNHEY, CDR2 SVGAGI. The CDR3 length is 14 residues. V lost 6 bases and J lost 9, with 18 bases in between. CDR3 amino acids: CASRTPTSSSEQFF. The CDR3 DNA reads TGTGCCAGCAGGACCCCGACTAGTTCTTCTGAGCAGTTCTTC.

The count of this clone is one. The V gene is TRBV9, the J gene TRBJ2-3, with D possibly TRBD1 on 6 matching bases. CDR3 length equals 15 residues. V lost 4 bases and J 3 bases, leaving 15 bases between the germline ends. Per germline, CDR1 SGDLS and CDR2 YYNGEE. The CDR3 reads CASSLNVGATDTQYF. CDR3 nucleotides: TGTGCCAGCAGCCTCAATGTGGGGGCTACAGATACGCAGTATTTT.

The V gene is TRBV18, the J gene TRBJ2-7, with D perhaps TRBD2 (5 bases). The CDR3 length is 13 residues. Germline values: CDR1 KGHSH, CDR2 LQKENI. V lost 6 bases, J lost 2 bases, and 11 bases lay in between. CDR3 protein: CASSLIGTYEQYF. In nucleotides, the CDR3 is TGTGCCAGCTCCCTGATCGGGACCTACGAGCAGTACTTC.

The count of this clone is one. This chain links TRBV6-5 with TRBJ2-3; 7 positions agree with TRBD2. The CDR3 extends over 14 amino acids. Per the germline V gene, CDR1 is MNHEY and CDR2 is SVGAGI. Trimming removed 10 bases from V and 2 bases from J; junction bases left unmatched: 9. The CDR3 coding sequence is TGTGCCATTCAGCGGGGCCTTTCCACAGATACGCAGTATTTT. Encoded protein: CAIQRGLSTDTQYF.

This chain links TRBV5-1 with TRBJ2-6, with a possible D match to TRBD1 (5 bases). In germline, CDR1 is SGHRS, CDR2 YFSETQ. Between the trimmed V and J ends, which lost 0 bases and 4 bases, there was a span of 11 bases. This CDR3 spans 16 amino acids. DNA of the CDR3: TGCGCCAGCAGCTTGGGGCAGGGTTCAGGGGCCAACGTCCTGACTTTC. Its translation is CASSLGQGSGANVLTF.

The rearrangement links TRBV28 to TRBJ1-5; D is unresolved. Per the germline V gene, CDR1 is MDHEN and CDR2 is SYDVKM. V dropped 5 bases and J dropped 0 bases, with 14 bases sitting between them. This CDR3 is 16 amino acids long. The CDR3 sequence: CASSRTRFYSNQPQHF. Written as DNA, the CDR3 is TGTGCCAGCAGTAGAACTCGATTTTATAGCAATCAGCCCCAGCATTTT. The full variable domain, with the rest looked up from reference TRBV28 and TRBJ1-5, is DVKVTQSSRYLVKRTGEKVFLECVQDMDHENMFWYRQDPGLGLRLIYFSYDVKMKEKGDIPEGYSVSREKKERFSLILESASTNQTSMYLCASSRTRFYSNQPQHFGDGTRLSIL.

The J gene is TRBJ1-2, the V gene TRBV6-5; D gene uncertain. The germline V gene encodes CDR1 MNHEY and CDR2 SVGAGI. V lost 0 bases to trimming and J lost 1 base, with 6 bases between them. The CDR3 covers 14 residues. As DNA, the CDR3 is TGTGCCAGCAGTTACTCGAGGAGTAACTATGGCTACACCTTC. It encodes CASSYSRSNYGYTF.

This chain links TRBV19 with TRBJ1-5, with D perhaps matching TRBD1 (5 bases). Germline loops: CDR1 LNHDA, CDR2 SQIVND (reference sequence). This CDR3 has 16 amino acids. V dropped 5 bases and J dropped 3 bases, with 17 bases sitting between them. The CDR3 sequence: CASSPGTTPPNQPQHF. For the CDR3, the DNA is TGTGCCAGTAGTCCAGGGACTACTCCCCCCAATCAGCCCCAGCATTTT.

The table lists this clone with a count of one. This sequence joins TRBV6-5 and TRBJ1-2; D ambiguous. Germline CDR1 MNHEY, CDR2 SVGAGI. Trimming took off 6 bases at V and 6 bases at J, with 8 bases between the two ends. CDR3 length equals 11 residues. CDR3 DNA sequence: TGTGCCAGCAGCAATGCTAATGGCTACACCTTC. Amino acids: CASSNANGYTF.

This chain links TRBV12-3 or TRBV12-4 with TRBJ2-5; possibly TRBD1 for D (5 bases). The CDR3 extends over 13 amino acids. V dropped 3 bases and J dropped 1 base, with 6 bases sitting between them. The CDR3 sequence: CASSLTVQETQYF. The CDR3 DNA sequence: TGTGCCAGCAGTTTGACAGTCCAAGAGACCCAGTACTTC.

The rearrangement uses TRBV5-1 and TRBJ2-4; maybe TRBD2 (7 bases). The V and J ends lost 4 bases and 1 base respectively, with 21 bases between them. This CDR3 contains 18 residues. Germline values: CDR1 SGHRS, CDR2 YFSETQ. CDR3 sequence reads: CASSPDPGGQGAKNIQYF. The CDR3 coding sequence is TGCGCCAGCAGCCCCGACCCCGGGGGGCAGGGGGCCAAAAACATTCAGTACTTC.

The J gene is TRBJ1-5, the V gene TRBV3-1 (or the pseudogene TRBV3-2); possibly TRBD1 for D (5 bases). The CDR3 spans 13 residues. CDR1 LGHDT and CDR2 YNNKEL come from the germline V gene (reference sequence). Trimming took off 5 bases at V and 1 base at J, with 6 bases between the two ends. CDR3 sequence: CASSRGSNQPQHF. CDR3 coding DNA: TGTGCCAGCAGCAGGGGAAGCAATCAGCCCCAGCATTTT.

This clone was recorded a few times. The chain carries TRBV4-2 and TRBJ1-1; 11 bases fit TRBD1. CDR1 and CDR2 (germline): LGHNA, YNFKEQ. There are 18 residues in the CDR3. Germline trimming cut 3 bases from V and 1 base from J; bases unmatched to any gene: 10. CDR3 in DNA: TGTGCCAGCAGCCAGCCCCGGACAGGGGGCGCTGGGAACACTGAAGCTTTCTTT. Its translation: CASSQPRTGGAGNTEAFF.

The gene calls are TRBV5-8 and TRBJ2-7; the match to TRBD1 covers 10 bases. This CDR3 spans 15 amino acids. CDR1 is SGHTS, CDR2 YDEGEE, per germline. The ends lost 4 bases at V and 0 bases at J; junction bases unmatched: 4. CDR3 sequence: CASSRQGAFSYEQYF. The CDR3 region has the DNA TGTGCCAGCAGCCGACAGGGGGCTTTCTCCTACGAGCAGTACTTC.

This chain links TRBV19 with TRBJ2-2, with 10 bases aligning to TRBD2. The CDR3 is 16 amino acids. Germline trimming cut 5 bases from V and 0 bases from J; bases unmatched to any gene: 3. Per germline, CDR1 LNHDA and CDR2 SQIVND (reference sequence). DNA of the CDR3: TGTGCCAGTAGTCGTAGCGGGGGGCCGAACACCGGGGAGCTGTTTTTT. Amino acids: CASSRSGGPNTGELFF.

The chain couples TRBV9 to TRBJ2-7, with TRBD2 matching over 7 bases. This CDR3 has 15 amino acids. The germline V gene has CDR1 SGDLS and CDR2 YYNGEE. Unmatched junction bases numbered 3, after V lost 0 bases and J lost 0 bases. The CDR3, as DNA: TGTGCCAGCAGCGTAGCTGCGGGGGTCTCCTACGAGCAGTACTTC. This codes for CASSVAAGVSYEQYF.

This rearrangement joins TRBV2 to TRBJ2-3, with TRBD1 as a possible D gene (7 bases). Trimming removed 4 bases at V and 3 bases at J, with 14 bases between. This CDR3 spans 15 amino acids. Germline V lookup: CDR1 SNHLY, CDR2 FYNNEI. CDR3 DNA sequence: TGTGCCAGCAGTGGCTTCAGGGGGGCGACAGATACGCAGTATTTT. Its translation: CASSGFRGATDTQYF.

This chain joins TRBV6-5 and TRBJ1-2, with TRBD1 matching 7 bases. This CDR3 has 13 amino acids. Germline V gives CDR1 MNHEY, CDR2 SVGAGI. Germline trimming cut 4 bases from V and 7 bases from J; bases unmatched to any gene: 6. CDR3 nucleotide sequence: TGTGCCAGCAGTTGGAACAGGGGTTCTGGCTACACCTTC. As protein: CASSWNRGSGYTF.

Details on this clone: Germline is not matched at one junction end, which may reflect a read error. The V gene is TRBV7-2, the J gene TRBJ1-4, with no clear D. The CDR3 has 16 residues. Per germline, CDR1 SGHTA and CDR2 FQGNSA. CDR3 DNA: TGTGCCAGCAGCTCCGAAGTAGAGGCACTTCGTGAAAACCTGTTTTTT. As protein: CASSSEVEALRENLFF.